Shown below are 21 T cell receptor beta chains from a single sample sequenced in a study of T-cell reconstitution after alpha-beta-depleted transplantation in children. Unique molecular identifiers tagged the TCRbeta library. Each CDR3 protein is one row after TCRdb ran MiXCR on the PCR reads. The table has about 830,000 distinct CDR3 sequences, 16% seen once; the top ten hold roughly 5%. The specimen comprised PBMCs, mostly from graft donor cells, sampled 360 days after TCRalphabeta/CD19-depleted stem cell transplant. These receptors were collected from a male patient younger than 18 who had a stem cell transplant for acute lymphoblastic leukemia, so the T cells may come from the graft donor.

This CDR3 is CASSLATNWRSGANVLTF. In nucleotides, the CDR3 is TGTGCCAGCAGCTTAGCGACAAATTGGAGGTCTGGGGCCAACGTCCTGACTTTC. This rearrangement joins TRBV11-1 to TRBJ2-6, with D perhaps matching TRBD2 (5 bases). The CDR3 contains 18 residues. CDR1 is SGHAT and CDR2 is FQDESV in the germline V gene (reference sequence). V lost 0 bases, J lost 1 base, and 13 bases lay in between.

In this sample, this clonotype turned up a few times. The chain joins TRBV20-1 to TRBJ2-5; D call uncertain. In germline, CDR1 is DFQATT, CDR2 SNEGSKA (reference sequence). CDR3 length equals 11 residues. With 5 bases removed from V and 2 bases from J, the gap between germline ends came to 6 bases. CDR3 nucleotide sequence: TGCAGTGCTGTTAGACAAGAGACCCAGTACTTC. It codes for CSAVRQETQYF.

The chain couples TRBV12-3 or TRBV12-4 to TRBJ2-1; TRBD2 agrees at 8 bases. The CDR3 contains 14 residues. V lost 7 bases, J lost 5 bases, and 7 bases stayed unmatched. As DNA, the CDR3 is TGTGCCAGCAATCGGGAGGGCTTCCACAATGAGCAGTTCTTC. Its protein product is CASNREGFHNEQFF.

A few counts support this clonotype. The chain carries TRBV20-1 and TRBJ2-3, with 7 positions matching TRBD2. CDR3 size: 14 residues. V was clipped by 3 bases and J by 4 bases; unmatched bases: 7. Germline CDR1 reads DFQATT; CDR2 reads SNEGSKA (reference sequence). The CDR3, as DNA: TGCAGTGCTAGGGGAGGGACTGGGCCAGATACGCAGTATTTT. It translates to CSARGGTGPDTQYF.

The CDR3 region is CASSEAGAGGYEQYF. Here the CDR3 DNA reads TGTGCCAGCAGTGAAGCTGGAGCGGGGGGCTACGAGCAGTACTTC. The chain is built from TRBV6-1 and TRBJ2-7, with TRBD2 matching 9 bases. The CDR3 is 15 amino acids. Trimming removed 0 bases from V and 3 bases from J; junction bases left unmatched: 3. Per the germline V gene, CDR1 is MNHNS and CDR2 is SASEGT.

The rearrangement joins TRBV2 to TRBJ2-5; maybe TRBD2 (5 bases). Germline V gene sequence: CDR1 SNHLY, CDR2 FYNNEI. The CDR3 is 13 amino acids. V was trimmed by 6 bases and J by 4 bases, leaving 12 bases between them. The chain's CDR3 is CASRKGEGETQYF. In DNA, the CDR3 is TGTGCCAGCAGAAAGGGCGAGGGAGAGACCCAGTACTTC.

CDR3 sequence reads: CASSQDFRSHSNQPQHF. Here the CDR3 DNA reads TGCGCCAGCAGCCAAGATTTCCGATCACATAGCAATCAGCCCCAGCATTTT. The V gene is TRBV4-1, the J gene TRBJ1-5; D remains unclear. This CDR3 spans 17 amino acids. From germline, CDR1 is MGHRA and CDR2 YSYEKL. Trimming left V 0 bases short and J 0 bases short, with 12 bases between.

This clonotype was picked up a small number of times. The chain employs TRBV5-1 and TRBJ2-5; TRBD1 or TRBD2 may be the D gene (5 bases each). Looked up from germline, CDR1 is SGHRS and CDR2 is YFSETQ. V was cut by 0 bases and J by 4 bases, with 13 bases left in between. The CDR3 totals 15 residues. As DNA, the CDR3 is TGCGCCAGCAGCTTGGTAATAGGGGCGGGAGAGACCCAGTACTTC. This encodes CASSLVIGAGETQYF.

The rearrangement joins TRBV7-9 to TRBJ2-7; the D is unclear. The CDR3 runs to 14 residues. Germline CDR1 is SEHNR and CDR2 is FQNEAQ (reference sequence). The V end was cut by 2 bases, the J end by 1 base, with 9 bases between. The CDR3 DNA is TGTGCCAGCAGCTTACGTAAGGAATCCTACGAGCAGTACTTC. Translating it yields CASSLRKESYEQYF.

This clonotype was observed a few times. The rearrangement uses TRBV20-1 and TRBJ1-3, with D hard to call. Trimming removed 5 bases at V and 0 bases at J, with 11 bases between. CDR1 and CDR2 (germline): DFQATT, SNEGSKA (reference sequence). The CDR3 runs to 14 residues. CDR3 in DNA: TGCAGTGCTTTCCCAGCGACCTCTGGAAACACCATATATTTT. Protein: CSAFPATSGNTIYF.

This clonotype was seen many times. The chain combines TRBV4-2 with TRBJ2-1; 14 bases align to TRBD2. Germline assignment: CDR1 LGHNA and CDR2 YNFKEQ. With 4 bases clipped from V and 8 bases from J, the junction kept 10 bases outside the gene matches. The CDR3 runs 17 residues. CDR3: CASSPGLAGEKDYEQFF. Written as DNA, the CDR3 is TGTGCCAGCAGCCCGGGACTAGCGGGAGAGAAAGACTATGAGCAGTTCTTC.

This clonotype was seen only a few times. The chain is built from TRBV7-8 and TRBJ2-5; TRBD2 aligns across 7 bases. The ends lost 3 bases at V and 2 bases at J; junction bases unmatched: 6. The CDR3 runs to 15 residues. The germline V gene has CDR1 SGHVS and CDR2 FQNEAQ. This CDR3 is CASSFILAFQETQYF. The DNA of the CDR3 is TGTGCCAGCAGCTTTATACTAGCGTTTCAAGAGACCCAGTACTTC.

This clonotype was recorded at least ten times. The V call is TRBV9, the J call TRBJ1-2; TRBD1 matches 7 bases. CDR3 length equals 16 residues. CDR1 is SGDLS, CDR2 YYNGEE, per germline. The trim removed 2 bases at V and 2 bases at J, leaving 9 bases unmatched. The CDR3 DNA follows: TGTGCCAGCAGCGTTACTCGTGGGACAGCCAACTATGGCTACACCTTC. This translates into CASSVTRGTANYGYTF.

This clonotype was found a few times. The genes are TRBV20-1 and TRBJ1-4; TRBD1 might be the D (5 bases). The CDR3 covers 15 residues. Per germline, CDR1 DFQATT and CDR2 SNEGSKA (reference sequence). V was pared by 0 bases and J by 4 bases, with 12 bases between. CDR3 amino acids: CSARDGASYNEKLFF. The CDR3, as DNA: TGCAGTGCTAGAGATGGGGCCAGTTATAATGAAAAACTGTTTTTT.

In this sample, this clonotype turned up a few times. The rearrangement joins TRBV20-1 to TRBJ2-2; 13 bases agree with TRBD2. V gave up 1 base and J gave up 4 bases; unmatched junction bases: 6. Germline values: CDR1 DFQATT, CDR2 SNEGSKA (reference sequence). The CDR3 totals 17 residues. This chain's CDR3 is CSARGLAGGRRTGELFF. In nucleotides, the CDR3 is TGCAGTGCTAGAGGACTAGCGGGAGGTCGTCGCACCGGGGAGCTGTTTTTT.

The J gene is TRBJ1-2, the V gene TRBV9; possible D gene TRBD1, 6 bases. The ends were cut back, 3 bases at V and 2 bases at J, with 17 bases in the middle. This CDR3 region has 16 residues. Germline assignment: CDR1 SGDLS and CDR2 YYNGEE. CDR3 residues: CASSAPPTGSNYGYTF. The CDR3 DNA follows: TGTGCCAGCAGCGCCCCCCCCACAGGGTCCAACTATGGCTACACCTTC.

The CDR3 loop is CASSPSGGVQATQYF. CDR3 sequence (DNA): TGTGCCAGCAGCCCTTCGGGGGGGGTGCAGGCGACGCAGTATTTT. The chain employs TRBV7-2 and TRBJ2-3, with TRBD2 identical over 8 bases. J lost 9 bases, V lost 5 bases, and 13 bases had no gene match. The CDR3 has 15 residues. The V gene's germline CDR1 is SGHTA and CDR2 FQGNSA.

In its sample, this clonotype was seen a few times. This sequence joins TRBV29-1 and TRBJ1-3; D might be TRBD1 (5 bases). Looked up from germline, CDR1 is SQVTM and CDR2 is ANQGSEA. This CDR3 comprises 17 residues. V lost 6 bases to trimming and J lost 4 bases, with 25 bases between them. The CDR3 DNA reads as TGCAGCGTACTCCCCCGGGACCCCCCATTGTCGGGAAACACCATATATTTT. Translation gives CSVLPRDPPLSGNTIYF.

CDR3: CASSLRRTSGRAGEQYF. DNA of the CDR3: TGTGCCAGCAGTTTACGCCGGACTAGCGGGAGGGCCGGCGAGCAGTACTTC. The chain couples TRBV12-3 or TRBV12-4 to TRBJ2-7; TRBD2 matches 15 bases. J gave up 6 bases and V 2 bases, and 8 bases lay outside the gene matches. This CDR3 comprises 17 residues.

In this sample, this clonotype turned up a few times. The chain employs TRBV7-9 and TRBJ2-1, with a possible D match to TRBD2 (6 bases). The germline V gene has CDR1 SEHNR and CDR2 FQNEAQ (reference sequence). The ends were cut back, 6 bases at V and 2 bases at J, with 14 bases in the middle. The CDR3 is made up of 15 amino acids. The chain's CDR3 is CASSRGLPTYNEQFF. In nucleotides, the CDR3 is TGTGCCAGCAGTAGGGGACTCCCGACCTACAATGAGCAGTTCTTC.

This clonotype was seen a handful of times. The rearrangement links TRBV7-9 to TRBJ1-3, with D perhaps matching TRBD1 (6 bases). The germline gives CDR1 SEHNR, CDR2 FQNEAQ (reference sequence). Trimming stripped 0 bases from V and 0 bases from J, with 6 bases between. There are 15 residues in the CDR3. The CDR3 DNA is TGTGCCAGCAGCTTAGCGACAGGCTCTGGAAACACCATATATTTT. This translates into CASSLATGSGNTIYF. Looking up the rest from reference TRBV7-9 and TRBJ1-3 gives the full variable domain: DTGVSQNPRHKITKRGQNVTFRCDPISEHNRLYWYRQTLGQGPEFLTYFQNEAQLEKSRLLSDRFSAERPKGSFSTLEIQRTEQGDSAMYLCASSLATGSGNTIYFGEGSWLTVV.